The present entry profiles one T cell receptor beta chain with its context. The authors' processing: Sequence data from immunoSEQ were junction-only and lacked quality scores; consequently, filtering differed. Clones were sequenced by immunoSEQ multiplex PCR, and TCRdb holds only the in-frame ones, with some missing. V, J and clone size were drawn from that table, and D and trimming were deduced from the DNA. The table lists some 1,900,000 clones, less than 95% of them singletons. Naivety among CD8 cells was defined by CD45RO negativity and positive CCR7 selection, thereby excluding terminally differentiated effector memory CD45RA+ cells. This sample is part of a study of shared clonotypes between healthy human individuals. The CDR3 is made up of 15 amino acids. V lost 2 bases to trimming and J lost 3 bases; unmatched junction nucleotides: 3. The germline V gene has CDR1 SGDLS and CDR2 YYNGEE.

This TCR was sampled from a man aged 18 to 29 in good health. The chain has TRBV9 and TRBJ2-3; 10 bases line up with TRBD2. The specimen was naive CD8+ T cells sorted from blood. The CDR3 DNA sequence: TGTGCCAGCAGCGTGTCTAGCGGGAGTACAGATACGCAGTATTTT. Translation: CASSVSSGSTDTQYF.